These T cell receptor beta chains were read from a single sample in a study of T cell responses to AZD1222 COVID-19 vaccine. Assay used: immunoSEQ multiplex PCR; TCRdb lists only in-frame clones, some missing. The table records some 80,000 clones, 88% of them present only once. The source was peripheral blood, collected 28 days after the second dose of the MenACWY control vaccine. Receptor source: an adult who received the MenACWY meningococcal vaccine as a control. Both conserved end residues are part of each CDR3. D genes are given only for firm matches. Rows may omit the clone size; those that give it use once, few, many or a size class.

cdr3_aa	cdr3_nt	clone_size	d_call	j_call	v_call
CASSVRNTEAFF	TGTGCCAGCAGTGTTAGGAACACTGAAGCTTTCTTT	-	-	TRBJ1-1	TRBV28
CASSIVGGTETQYF	TGTGCCAGTAGTATAGTAGGCGGAACGGAGACCCAGTACTTC	-	-	TRBJ2-5	TRBV19
CASSPHGGDTEAFF	TGTGCCAGCAGCCCCCATGGGGGGGACACTGAAGCTTTCTTT	-	-	TRBJ1-1	TRBV9
CAWSVPLTGNYGYTF	TGTGCCTGGAGTGTACCTCTGACAGGGAACTATGGCTACACCTTC	once	TRBD1	TRBJ1-2	TRBV30
CASSIDLQAGYGYTF	TGTGCCAGTAGTATAGATCTTCAGGCCGGCTATGGCTACACCTTC	-	-	TRBJ1-2	TRBV19
CASSAAPGADTGELFF	TGTGCCAGCAGCGCAGCCCCGGGGGCGGACACCGGGGAGCTGTTTTTT	few	-	TRBJ2-2	TRBV9
CASSQELQGASGYTF	TGTGCCAGCAGCCAAGAATTACAGGGGGCCAGTGGCTACACCTTC	-	TRBD1	TRBJ1-2	TRBV4-2
CASNSGTGFNYGYTF	TGTGCCAGCAACTCCGGGACAGGGTTTAACTATGGCTACACCTTC	-	TRBD1	TRBJ1-2	TRBV28
CASSVLAGGVNEQFF	TGTGCCAGTAGTGTATTAGCGGGGGGGGTAAATGAGCAGTTCTTC	-	TRBD2	TRBJ2-1	TRBV19
CASSPTQGMTGELFF	TGTGCCAGCAGTCCGACGCAGGGGATGACCGGGGAGCTGTTTTTT	-	-	TRBJ2-2	TRBV5-4
CASSFRQNTEAFF	TGTGCCAGCAGCTTTCGGCAGAACACTGAAGCTTTCTTT	-	-	TRBJ1-1	TRBV7-8
CASSSIQGGRTGELFF	TGTGCCAGCAGCTCGATACAGGGGGGACGCACCGGGGAGCTGTTTTTT	few	TRBD1	TRBJ2-2	TRBV11-2
CASSLDPGDTEAFF	TGTGCCAGCAGCCTCGATCCGGGGGACACTGAAGCTTTCTTT	-	-	TRBJ1-1	TRBV5-4